This paragraph reports one TCR beta chain. In the study's own analysis: The authors estimated nucleated cell counts from reference gene primer amplification. TCRdb's copy holds only in-frame clones and misses some; the assay was immunoSEQ multiplex PCR. That table furnishes V, J and clone size, whereas the DNA furnished D and trimming. The repertoire has 55,000 to 80,000 clones, roughly 80% of them found once; the top ten carry roughly 30%. This specimen belongs to a study of blood T cell repertoires in COVID-19. Overall study context: Acute-phase and convalescent COVID-19 samples originated in the United States, Italy and Spain.

The V gene's germline CDR1 is SGHTA and CDR2 FQGTGA. The CDR3 sequence is 13 residues long. The V gene lost 5 bases and the J gene lost 4 bases, with 9 bases spanning the gap. Input material: peripheral blood. This rearrangement joins TRBV7-3 to TRBJ1-5, with D tentatively TRBD1 (5 bases). This TCR came from a man in his 70s with acute or convalescent COVID-19. The CDR3 DNA reads as TGTGCCAGCAGCCCTGGGGCGAATCAGCCCCAGCATTTT. Its protein product is CASSPGANQPQHF.